This T cell receptor (beta chain) was sequenced for a study of cytomegalovirus exposure and HLA in healthy donors. Study conclusions and caveats: V- and J-gene trimming of TCR beta was linked (in a later analysis) to a missense DCLRE1C variant. The study listed approximately 170 cytomegalovirus-associated TCR beta chains.

The CDR3 spans 14 residues. Germline V gene data show CDR1 as SQVTM and CDR2 as ANQGSEA. V shed 7 bases and J shed 2 bases, with 12 bases lying between them. Points on this clone: Its antigen is not known.

The PCR contained 60 Vbeta and 13 Jbeta primers. Clones were sequenced by immunoSEQ multiplex PCR, and TCRdb holds only the in-frame ones, with some missing. This sample yields 100,000 to 150,000 clones, of which more than 15% are seen a single time; about 3.1% belongs to the top ten. Sequencing used PBMCs. The clonotype comes from a female donor in good health and CMV-seropositive. The chain uses TRBV29-1 and TRBJ2-6; D is unresolved. This CDR3 reads CSAQAHTGANVLTF. The CDR3 DNA is TGCAGCGCCCAAGCCCATACTGGGGCCAACGTCCTGACTTTC.